These T cell receptor beta chains were read from a single sample in a study of breast tumors, draining lymph nodes, adjacent tissues. TCRdb re-called the multiplex PCR reads with MiXCR, one entry per CDR3 protein. Of some 250,000 distinct CDR3 sequences detected, approximately 36% appear once; the ten largest clones hold approximately 4%. The sequencing sample was made of axillary lymph node tissue. These receptor sequences come from a female donor with breast cancer. Some clones in this sample may be carry-over from other donors' samples. Both conserved end residues are trimmed from each CDR3. Fields, in order: J gene, clone size, V gene, CDR3 length, CDR3 protein. The size of a clone is reported for some rows only, either as once, few or many, or as a class for expanded clones.

j_gene: TRBJ1-2
abundance: many
v_gene: TRBV4-1
len: 13
CDR3aa: ASSQDAQGGYGYT

j_gene: TRBJ2-7
abundance: .
v_gene: TRBV4-2
len: 14
CDR3aa: ASGLLGGIPTYEQY

j_gene: TRBJ2-7
abundance: many
v_gene: TRBV5-1
len: 11
CDR3aa: ASSLTRGDEQY

j_gene: TRBJ1-6
abundance: .
v_gene: TRBV24-1
len: 14
CDR3aa: ATSDFPGQSNSPLH

j_gene: TRBJ2-2
abundance: many
v_gene: TRBV5-1
len: 11
CDR3aa: ASNGAGGGELF

j_gene: TRBJ2-5
abundance: once
v_gene: TRBV19
len: 9
CDR3aa: ASSIQEAQY

j_gene: TRBJ1-6
abundance: .
v_gene: TRBV10-3
len: 11
CDR3aa: AISEFVNSPLH

j_gene: TRBJ2-6
abundance: many
v_gene: TRBV5-1
len: 14
CDR3aa: ASSYDTGVGANVLT

j_gene: TRBJ2-3
abundance: .
v_gene: TRBV30
len: 11
CDR3aa: AWATSGGDTQY

j_gene: TRBJ2-1
abundance: .
v_gene: TRBV6-4
len: 14
CDR3aa: ASSPQGLSSYNEQF

j_gene: TRBJ2-1
abundance: .
v_gene: TRBV20-1
len: 13
CDR3aa: SAKTGTSGYNEQF

j_gene: TRBJ1-5
abundance: many
v_gene: TRBV15
len: 11
CDR3aa: ATSRKSNQPQH

j_gene: TRBJ2-3
abundance: .
v_gene: TRBV12-3/TRBV12-4
len: 13
CDR3aa: ATSERTSGSDTQY

j_gene: TRBJ2-3
abundance: many
v_gene: TRBV5-1
len: 14
CDR3aa: ASSLAPGAITDTQY

j_gene: TRBJ1-6
abundance: .
v_gene: TRBV15
len: 13
CDR3aa: VTSREGTGDSPLH

j_gene: TRBJ2-3
abundance: .
v_gene: TRBV7-2
len: 14
CDR3aa: ASSLVGGGSTDTQY

j_gene: TRBJ2-4
abundance: .
v_gene: TRBV19
len: 13
CDR3aa: ASSMRGLAGNIQY

j_gene: TRBJ2-3
abundance: many
v_gene: TRBV19
len: 11
CDR3aa: ATGPQFTDTQY

j_gene: TRBJ2-6
abundance: once
v_gene: TRBV2
len: 14
CDR3aa: ASSQERASGANVLT

j_gene: TRBJ2-3
abundance: .
v_gene: TRBV10-3
len: 11
CDR3aa: AIASVEKDTQY

j_gene: TRBJ2-1
abundance: many
v_gene: TRBV20-1
len: 13
CDR3aa: SARVEGGSYNEQF

j_gene: TRBJ2-3
abundance: few
v_gene: TRBV6-1
len: 13
CDR3aa: ASIPGQGVTDTQY

j_gene: TRBJ2-7
abundance: once
v_gene: TRBV25-1
len: 10
CDR3aa: AHNTGLGEQY

j_gene: TRBJ2-7
abundance: many
v_gene: TRBV7-2
len: 12
CDR3aa: ASSLGWNLRGQY

j_gene: TRBJ1-4
abundance: few
v_gene: TRBV5-4
len: 13
CDR3aa: ASSFRGTTNEKLF

j_gene: TRBJ1-5
abundance: .
v_gene: TRBV25-1
len: 16
CDR3aa: ASSELATGWLGNQPQH

j_gene: TRBJ2-2
abundance: many
v_gene: TRBV9
len: 11
CDR3aa: ASSVVGPGELF

j_gene: TRBJ2-3
abundance: many
v_gene: TRBV19
len: 12
CDR3aa: ASRSGPITDTQY

j_gene: TRBJ2-1
abundance: many
v_gene: TRBV10-3
len: 12
CDR3aa: AISETSLVDEQF

j_gene: TRBJ1-2
abundance: many
v_gene: TRBV9
len: 13
CDR3aa: ASSRPRDLNYGST

j_gene: TRBJ2-1
abundance: few
v_gene: TRBV28
len: 13
CDR3aa: ASSLDRAAYNEQF

j_gene: TRBJ1-2
abundance: many
v_gene: TRBV6-6
len: 14
CDR3aa: ASSYSTAQVSYGYT

j_gene: TRBJ2-7
abundance: many
v_gene: TRBV7-9
len: 15
CDR3aa: ASSSATAPRSHYEQY

j_gene: TRBJ2-1
abundance: .
v_gene: TRBV3-1
len: 14
CDR3aa: ASGGGLAGGYNEQF

j_gene: TRBJ2-7
abundance: few
v_gene: TRBV27
len: 13
CDR3aa: ASSPGTAVAYEQY

j_gene: TRBJ1-4
abundance: many
v_gene: TRBV5-1
len: 12
CDR3aa: ASSFGPGAEKLF

j_gene: TRBJ1-4
abundance: many
v_gene: TRBV4-3
len: 12
CDR3aa: ASSLGTGLEKLF

j_gene: TRBJ1-4
abundance: many
v_gene: TRBV2
len: 13
CDR3aa: ASSEDRGRNEKLF

j_gene: TRBJ2-7
abundance: many
v_gene: TRBV11-2
len: 12
CDR3aa: ASSRREQLYEQY

j_gene: TRBJ1-2
abundance: few
v_gene: TRBV7-6
len: 13
CDR3aa: ASSSGTGDTYGYP

j_gene: TRBJ2-2
abundance: many
v_gene: TRBV20-1
len: 14
CDR3aa: SAPGLGASNTGELF

j_gene: TRBJ2-2
abundance: many
v_gene: TRBV11-2
len: 13
CDR3aa: ASGRLAGKTGELF

j_gene: TRBJ1-2
abundance: many
v_gene: TRBV29-1
len: 11
CDR3aa: SCRRSEVDGYT

j_gene: TRBJ2-6
abundance: many
v_gene: TRBV20-1
len: 13
CDR3aa: SARKGDSGANVLT

j_gene: TRBJ2-5
abundance: many
v_gene: TRBV10-3
len: 11
CDR3aa: AIRPGLQETQY

j_gene: TRBJ1-5
abundance: .
v_gene: TRBV6-1
len: 13
CDR3aa: ASSEIGAGFQPQH

j_gene: TRBJ2-7
abundance: .
v_gene: TRBV6-1
len: 11
CDR3aa: ASRAGLTYEQY

j_gene: TRBJ2-1
abundance: many
v_gene: TRBV20-1
len: 12
CDR3aa: SASPGVPYNEQF

j_gene: TRBJ2-7
abundance: .
v_gene: TRBV5-6
len: 15
CDR3aa: ASSIEGSREMVDEQY

j_gene: TRBJ2-1
abundance: many
v_gene: TRBV7-3
len: 17
CDR3aa: ASSLMATSGGAGIREQF

j_gene: TRBJ2-4
abundance: .
v_gene: TRBV12-3/TRBV12-4
len: 14
CDR3aa: ASSATGFGAKNIQY

j_gene: TRBJ1-5
abundance: many
v_gene: TRBV19
len: 10
CDR3aa: ASTSVNQPQH

j_gene: TRBJ1-1
abundance: few
v_gene: TRBV7-7
len: 11
CDR3aa: ASSLDLNTEAF

j_gene: TRBJ1-2
abundance: .
v_gene: TRBV7-9
len: 10
CDR3aa: ASSRMGEGYT

j_gene: TRBJ1-6
abundance: many
v_gene: TRBV3-1
len: 17
CDR3aa: ASSRSSGRSSSYNSPLH

j_gene: TRBJ1-5
abundance: .
v_gene: TRBV7-9
len: 8
CDR3aa: ASSSNRAD

j_gene: TRBJ2-1
abundance: .
v_gene: TRBV3-1
len: 9
CDR3aa: ASSQATEQF